A single sample is the source of the 20 T cell receptor beta chains below, sequenced in a study of T cells in Graves' hyperthyroidism and ophthalmopathy. RNA transcripts yielded amplified TCR beta CDR3 regions. The TCR CDR3 was amplified in a first-round RT-PCR using the HTBI primer set. MiXCR, run by TCRdb on the multiplex PCR reads, gives a single entry per CDR3 protein. This table holds 300,000 to 450,000 distinct CDR3 sequences, about 13% found once. Source material: blood. Every receptor here comes from a woman in her late teens or twenties with Graves' hyperthyroidism.

At least ten counts were recorded for this clonotype. This chain uses TRBV20-1 with TRBJ2-1; unclear D gene. CDR1 is DFQATT, CDR2 SNEGSKA, per germline (reference sequence). The V and J ends lost 0 bases and 3 bases respectively, with 18 bases between them. This CDR3 is 17 amino acids long. CDR3 in amino acids: CSARDGNAHARYNEQFF. CDR3 nucleotides: TGCAGTGCTAGAGATGGGAACGCGCACGCTCGCTACAATGAGCAGTTCTTC.

This clonotype appeared many times. This chain connects TRBV5-6 to TRBJ1-1; D gene uncertain. The CDR3 is 11 amino acids. Germline CDR1 is SGHDT and CDR2 is YYEEEE. V lost 3 bases to trimming and J lost 11 bases, with 11 bases between them. The CDR3 DNA reads TGTGCCAGCAGCTCCGACCGACGCGCTTTCTTT. It translates to CASSSDRRAFF.

This clonotype was detected only a few times. This chain links TRBV6-1 with TRBJ1-5; the match to TRBD1 covers 8 bases. CDR1 is MNHNS and CDR2 is SASEGT in the germline V gene. V gave up 5 bases and J gave up 6 bases; unmatched junction bases: 6. This CDR3 comprises 14 residues. Here the CDR3 DNA reads TGTGCCAGCAGTCAAGGGACAGGCGTTCAGCCCCAGCATTTT. It is translated as CASSQGTGVQPQHF.

Only a few counts were recorded for this clonotype. The chain links TRBV7-3 to TRBJ2-6; tentative D call: TRBD1 (6 bases). Germline V gives CDR1 SGHTA, CDR2 FQGTGA. Trimming left V 2 bases short and J 3 bases short, with 11 bases between. The CDR3 extends over 16 amino acids. CDR3 in DNA: TGTGCCAGCAGCTTAGGCAGGGGTTATGGGGCCAACGTCCTGACTTTC. It specifies CASSLGRGYGANVLTF.

This clonotype appeared many times. This chain connects TRBV19 to TRBJ2-3, with 8 bases identical to TRBD2. The V gene's germline CDR1 is LNHDA and CDR2 SQIVND (reference sequence). The ends lost 2 bases at V and 5 bases at J; junction bases unmatched: 15. The length of the CDR3 is 18 residues. The CDR3 loop is CASSILADGGAGGDTQYF. CDR3 coding DNA: TGTGCCAGTAGTATACTCGCTGACGGGGGGGCCGGGGGAGATACGCAGTATTTT. The full variable domain, in which reference TRBV19 and TRBJ2-3 provide the parts outside the CDR3, is DGGITQSPKYLFRKEGQNVTLSCEQNLNHDAMYWYRQDPGQGLRLIYYSQIVNDFQKGDIAEGYSVSREKKESFPLTVTSAQKNPTAFYLCASSILADGGAGGDTQYFGPGTRLTVL.

This clonotype was counted at least ten times. The V gene is TRBV2, the J gene TRBJ1-5; TRBD1 matches 7 bases. The CDR3 length is 13 residues. The J segment lost 6 bases and the V segment lost 3 bases, leaving 2 bases of the junction unmatched. Germline V gene sequence: CDR1 SNHLY, CDR2 FYNNEI. CDR3 amino acids: CASSEQGGQPQHF. The DNA of the CDR3 is TGTGCCAGCAGTGAGCAGGGGGGTCAGCCCCAGCATTTT.

This clonotype was recorded at least ten times. The chain recombines TRBV20-1 with TRBJ2-5; no firm D call. V was clipped by 4 bases and J by 4 bases, with 7 bases between them. CDR3 length equals 11 residues. CDR1 and CDR2 from the germline V gene are DFQATT and SNEGSKA (reference sequence). The CDR3 is CSATKGETQYF. Here the CDR3 DNA reads TGCAGTGCTACCAAGGGAGAGACCCAGTACTTC.

This clonotype came up many times. J is TRBJ1-1 and V is TRBV28; 7 bases map to TRBD1. CDR3 size: 15 residues. Germline V gives CDR1 MDHEN, CDR2 SYDVKM. V lost 1 base and J lost 3; bases outside the gene matches: 5. The CDR3 here is CASSLYMTGYTEAFF. The CDR3 coding sequence is TGTGCCAGCAGTTTATACATGACAGGGTACACTGAAGCTTTCTTT.

In regard to this clonotype: This may be a read error, as it is one base from a much larger clone. CDR3 in DNA: TGTGCCAGCAGCTTAGAAGCCACGAACACTGAAGCTCTCTTT. Protein: CASSLEATNTEALF. J is TRBJ1-1 and V is TRBV7-9, with D unclear. The CDR3 consists of 14 residues. Germline V CDR1 and CDR2: SEHNR, FQNEAQ (reference sequence).

This clonotype was seen many times. This chain uses TRBV28 with TRBJ1-1, with D hard to call. The CDR3 length is 13 residues. V was shortened by 3 bases and J by 5 bases, with 10 bases between the two germline ends. The germline V gene encodes CDR1 MDHEN and CDR2 SYDVKM. The DNA of the CDR3 is TGTGCCAGCAGTTTTTGGGGTCGGACTGAAGCTTTCTTT. It codes for CASSFWGRTEAFF. Complete variable domain (other parts from reference TRBV28 and TRBJ1-1): DVKVTQSSRYLVKRTGEKVFLECVQDMDHENMFWYRQDPGLGLRLIYFSYDVKMKEKGDIPEGYSVSREKKERFSLILESASTNQTSMYLCASSFWGRTEAFFGQGTRLTVV.

This sequence joins TRBV7-9 and TRBJ2-7; D is uncertain. Germline V gene data show CDR1 as SEHNR and CDR2 as FQNEAQ (reference sequence). V was pared by 4 bases and J by 0 bases, with 7 bases between. This CDR3 region has 13 residues. CDR3 amino acids: CASSSWDSYEQYF. The CDR3 nucleotides are TGTGCCAGCAGCTCGTGGGACTCCTACGAGCAGTACTTC.

This chain uses TRBV9 with TRBJ2-1; a possible D gene is TRBD2 (6 bases). V lost 6 bases, J lost 7 bases, and 17 bases lay in between. Germline lookup yields CDR1 SGDLS and CDR2 YYNGEE. CDR3 length: 14 amino acids. The CDR3 coding sequence is TGTGCCAGCACCGTGGGGGACTCGGGGAATGAGCAGTTCTTC. Translated: CASTVGDSGNEQFF.

Many counts were recorded for this clonotype. V is TRBV12-3 or TRBV12-4 and J is TRBJ1-5; D call uncertain. V lost 2 bases and J 2 bases, leaving 13 bases between the germline ends. This CDR3 is built from 16 residues. CDR3 loop: CASSLNTGTGNQPQHF. DNA for the CDR3: TGTGCCAGCAGTTTAAATACGGGAACGGGCAATCAGCCCCAGCATTTT.

The table lists this clonotype with a few counts. This rearrangement joins TRBV19 to TRBJ2-2; D is perhaps TRBD1 or TRBD2 (5 bases each). Trimming took 8 bases from V and 5 from J, leaving 18 bases between them. Per the germline V gene, CDR1 is LNHDA and CDR2 is SQIVND (reference sequence). This CDR3 is 15 amino acids long. The CDR3 DNA sequence: TGTGCCAGTGGCCGGGACGGATGGGGAACCGGGGAGCTGTTTTTT. It codes for CASGRDGWGTGELFF.

A few counts support this clonotype. The chain couples TRBV4-2 to TRBJ1-4, with D maybe TRBD1 (6 bases). The CDR3 extends over 14 amino acids. Trimming shortened V by 0 bases and J by 11 bases, and 13 bases separated the two germline ends. Germline-derived CDR1 and CDR2 are LGHNA and YNFKEQ. The chain's CDR3 is CASSQDLQGRKLFF. For the CDR3, the DNA is TGTGCCAGCAGCCAAGATCTTCAGGGGAGGAAACTGTTTTTT.

This clonotype was picked up many times. The chain couples TRBV24-1 to TRBJ2-5; D is unresolved. V lost 3 bases to trimming and J lost 4 bases, with 17 bases between them. CDR3 length: 16 residues. Germline V gene data show CDR1 as KGHDR and CDR2 as SFDVKD. Here the CDR3 reads CATSDRLVKGGETQYF. The CDR3 nucleotides read TGTGCCACCAGTGATCGACTCGTAAAGGGTGGAGAGACCCAGTACTTC.

The chain recombines TRBV18 with TRBJ1-2, with 9 nucleotides matching TRBD1. Per germline, CDR1 KGHSH and CDR2 LQKENI. Trimming removed 2 bases from V and 6 bases from J; junction bases left unmatched: 10. This CDR3 spans 16 amino acids. CDR3 protein: CASSPGGGQGRDGYTF. The CDR3 DNA is TGTGCCAGCTCACCAGGCGGGGGACAGGGAAGGGATGGCTACACCTTC.

In this sample, this clonotype turned up a few times. The chain uses TRBV9 and TRBJ2-3, with TRBD2 matching 13 bases. V lost 4 bases, J lost 3 bases, and 5 bases stayed unmatched. Germline lookup yields CDR1 SGDLS and CDR2 YYNGEE. CDR3 length: 16 residues. For the CDR3, the DNA is TGTGCCAGCAGCACCCGGACTAGCGGGAGAACAGATACGCAGTATTTT. Translating it yields CASSTRTSGRTDTQYF.

This clonotype was seen at least ten times. V and J are TRBV7-2 and TRBJ2-7, with D perhaps assigned TRBD1 or TRBD2 (5 bases each). V dropped 1 base and J dropped 2 bases, with 15 bases sitting between them. CDR3 length: 16 amino acids. The germline gives CDR1 SGHTA, CDR2 FQGNSA. The CDR3 loop is CASSLGYGGRTYEQYF. In nucleotides, the CDR3 is TGTGCCAGCAGCTTAGGGTATGGGGGAAGGACCTACGAGCAGTACTTC.

The V and J genes are TRBV7-9 and TRBJ1-3, with D unresolved. This CDR3 comprises 15 residues. CDR1 SEHNR and CDR2 FQNEAQ come from the germline V gene (reference sequence). V was pared by 4 bases and J by 3 bases, with 13 bases between. The CDR3 DNA sequence: TGTGCCAGCAGCTCAAAACGGAGGGTTGGAAACACCATATATTTT. It codes for CASSSKRRVGNTIYF. The variable domain in full, completed from reference TRBV7-9 and TRBJ1-3, reads DTGVSQNPRHKITKRGQNVTFRCDPISEHNRLYWYRQTLGQGPEFLTYFQNEAQLEKSRLLSDRFSAERPKGSFSTLEIQRTEQGDSAMYLCASSSKRRVGNTIYFGEGSWLTVV.